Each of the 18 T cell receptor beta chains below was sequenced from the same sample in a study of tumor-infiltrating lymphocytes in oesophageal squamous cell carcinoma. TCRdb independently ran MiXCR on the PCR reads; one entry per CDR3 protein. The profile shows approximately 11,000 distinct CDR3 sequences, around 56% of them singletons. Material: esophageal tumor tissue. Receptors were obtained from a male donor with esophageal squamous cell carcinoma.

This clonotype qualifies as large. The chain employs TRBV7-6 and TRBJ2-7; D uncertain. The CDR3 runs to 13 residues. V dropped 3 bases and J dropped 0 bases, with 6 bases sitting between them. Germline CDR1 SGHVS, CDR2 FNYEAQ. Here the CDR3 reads CASSFQYSYEQYF. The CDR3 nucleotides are TGTGCCAGCAGCTTTCAGTACTCCTACGAGCAGTACTTC.

The DNA for the CDR3 is TGTGCCAGCAGCGACCGTTCTATCCAAGAGACCGAGTATTTT. Protein: CASSDRSIQETEYF. This sequence joins TRBV11-1 and TRBJ2-3; D gene ambiguous. Trimming pared 5 bases from V and 13 bases from J, leaving 22 bases between. This CDR3 has 14 residues. CDR1 is SGHAT and CDR2 is FQDESV in the germline V gene (reference sequence).

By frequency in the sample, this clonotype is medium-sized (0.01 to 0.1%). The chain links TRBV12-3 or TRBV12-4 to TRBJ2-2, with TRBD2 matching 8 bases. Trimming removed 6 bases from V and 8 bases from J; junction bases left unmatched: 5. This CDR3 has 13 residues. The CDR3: CASRSGSLGELFF. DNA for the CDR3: TGTGCCAGCAGGAGCGGGAGCTTAGGGGAGCTGTTTTTT.

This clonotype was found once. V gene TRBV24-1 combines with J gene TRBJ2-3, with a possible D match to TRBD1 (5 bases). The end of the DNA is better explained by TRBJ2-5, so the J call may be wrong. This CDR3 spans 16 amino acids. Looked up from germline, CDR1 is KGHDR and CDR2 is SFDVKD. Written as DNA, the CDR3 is TGTGCCACCAGTGACCGGACGACAGAGACCCAAGAGACCCAGTACTTC. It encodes CATSDRTTETQETQYF.

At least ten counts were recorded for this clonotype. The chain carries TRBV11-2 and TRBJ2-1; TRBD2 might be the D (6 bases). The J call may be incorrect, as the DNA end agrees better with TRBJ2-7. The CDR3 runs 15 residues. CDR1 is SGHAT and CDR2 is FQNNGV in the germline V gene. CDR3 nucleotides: TGTGCCAGCGCACGCGGGGTAAGCTCCTACAATGAGCAGTACTTC. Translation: CASARGVSSYNEQYF.

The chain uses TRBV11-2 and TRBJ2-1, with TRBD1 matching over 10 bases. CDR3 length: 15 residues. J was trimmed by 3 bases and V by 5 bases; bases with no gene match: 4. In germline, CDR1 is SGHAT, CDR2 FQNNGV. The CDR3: CASSRQGANYNEQFF. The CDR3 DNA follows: TGTGCCAGCAGCCGACAGGGGGCGAACTACAATGAGCAGTTCTTC.

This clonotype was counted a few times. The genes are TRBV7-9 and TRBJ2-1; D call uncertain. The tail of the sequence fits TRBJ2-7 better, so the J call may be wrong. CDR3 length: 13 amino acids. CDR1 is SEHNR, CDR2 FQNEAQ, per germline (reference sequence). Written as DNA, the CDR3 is TGTGCCAGCGAAGCCAGGAGTTCTTACGAGCAGTACTTC. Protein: CASEARSSYEQYF.

The chain's CDR3 is CASSGANYGYTF. CDR3 DNA sequence: TGTGCCAGCAGCGGCGCCAACTATGGCTACACCTTC. The rearrangement links TRBV7-9 to TRBJ1-2; D ambiguous. The V gene lost 5 bases and the J gene lost 2 bases, with 6 bases spanning the gap. Germline V gives CDR1 SEHNR, CDR2 FQNEAQ (reference sequence). This CDR3 has 12 residues.

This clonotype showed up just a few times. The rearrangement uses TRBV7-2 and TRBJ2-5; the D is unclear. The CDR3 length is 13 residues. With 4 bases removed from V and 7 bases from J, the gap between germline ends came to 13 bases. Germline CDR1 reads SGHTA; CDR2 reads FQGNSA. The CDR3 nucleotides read TGTGCCAGCAGCTCGGTGCGGTCAGGGACCCAGTACTTC. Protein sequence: CASSSVRSGTQYF.

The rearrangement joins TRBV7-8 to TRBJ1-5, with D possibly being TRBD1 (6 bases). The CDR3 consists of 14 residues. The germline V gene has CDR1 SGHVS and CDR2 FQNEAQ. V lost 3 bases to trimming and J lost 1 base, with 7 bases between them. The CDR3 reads CASSFRGSNQPQHF. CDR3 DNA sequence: TGTGCCAGCAGCTTCAGGGGAAGCAATCAGCCCCAGCATTTT.

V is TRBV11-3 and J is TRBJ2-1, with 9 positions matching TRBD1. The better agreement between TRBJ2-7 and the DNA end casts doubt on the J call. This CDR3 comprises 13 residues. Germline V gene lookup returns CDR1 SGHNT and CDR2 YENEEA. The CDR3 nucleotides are TGTGCCAGCAGCCCCGGACAGGGGAACGAGCAGTACTTC. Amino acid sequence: CASSPGQGNEQYF.

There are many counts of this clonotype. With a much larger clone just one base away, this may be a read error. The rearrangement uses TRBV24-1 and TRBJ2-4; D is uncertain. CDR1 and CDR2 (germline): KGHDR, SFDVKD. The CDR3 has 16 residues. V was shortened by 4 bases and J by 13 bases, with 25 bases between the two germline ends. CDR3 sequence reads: CATSEGSARSHNEQYF. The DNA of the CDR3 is TGTGCCACCAGTGAGGGATCTGCCCGATCCCACAATGAGCAGTACTTC.

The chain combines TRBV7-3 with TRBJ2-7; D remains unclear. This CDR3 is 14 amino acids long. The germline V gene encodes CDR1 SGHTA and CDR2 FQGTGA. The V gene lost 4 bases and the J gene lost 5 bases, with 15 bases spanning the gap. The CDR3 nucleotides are TGTGCCAGCAGCTCCCTGGGGTTTGGGGACGAGCAGTACTTC. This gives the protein CASSSLGFGDEQYF.

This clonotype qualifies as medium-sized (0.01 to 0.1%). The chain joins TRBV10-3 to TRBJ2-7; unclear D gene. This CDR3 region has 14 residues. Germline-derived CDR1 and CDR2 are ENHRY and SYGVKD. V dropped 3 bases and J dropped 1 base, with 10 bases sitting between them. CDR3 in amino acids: CAISEMTPSYEQYF. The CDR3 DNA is TGTGCCATCAGTGAAATGACTCCGTCCTACGAGCAGTACTTC.

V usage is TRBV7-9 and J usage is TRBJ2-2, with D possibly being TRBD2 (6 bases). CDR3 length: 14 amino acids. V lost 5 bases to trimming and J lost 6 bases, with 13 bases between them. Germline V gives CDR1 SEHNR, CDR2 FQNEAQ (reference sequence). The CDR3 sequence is CASSRGSGAGELFF. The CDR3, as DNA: TGTGCCAGCAGCCGAGGCTCGGGAGCCGGGGAGCTGTTTTTT.

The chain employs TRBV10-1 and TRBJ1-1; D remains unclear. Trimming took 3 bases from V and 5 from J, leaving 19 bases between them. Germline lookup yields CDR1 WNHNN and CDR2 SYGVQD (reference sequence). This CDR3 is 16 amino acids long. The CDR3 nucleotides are TGCGCCAGCAGTGACCGCTGGGCCCGCCTGGCTACTGAAGCTTTCTTT. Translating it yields CASSDRWARLATEAFF.

CDR3 in amino acids: CASSRPRGQETQYF. CDR3 DNA: TGTGCCAGCAGCCGGCCGAGGGGCCAAGAGACCCAGTACTTC. V usage is TRBV7-2 and J usage is TRBJ2-5; possibly TRBD1 or TRBD2 for D (5 bases each). Trimming shortened V by 5 bases and J by 1 base, and 11 bases separated the two germline ends. This CDR3 region has 14 residues. The V gene's germline CDR1 is SGHTA and CDR2 FQGNSA.

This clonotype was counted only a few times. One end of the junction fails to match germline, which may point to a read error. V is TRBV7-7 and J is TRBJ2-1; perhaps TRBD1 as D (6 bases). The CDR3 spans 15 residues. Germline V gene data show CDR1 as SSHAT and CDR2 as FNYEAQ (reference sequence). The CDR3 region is CASSLNREIYNEQFF. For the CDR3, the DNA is TGTGCTAGCAGCCTAAACAGGGAGATCTACAATGAGCAGTTCTTC.